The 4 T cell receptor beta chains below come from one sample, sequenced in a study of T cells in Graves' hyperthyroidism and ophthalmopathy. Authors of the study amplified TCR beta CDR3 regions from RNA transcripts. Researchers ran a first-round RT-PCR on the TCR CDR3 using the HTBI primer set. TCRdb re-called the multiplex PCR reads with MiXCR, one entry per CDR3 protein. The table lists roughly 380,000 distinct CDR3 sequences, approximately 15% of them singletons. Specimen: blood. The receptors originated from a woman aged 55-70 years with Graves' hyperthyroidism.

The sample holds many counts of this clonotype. This CDR3 is CASSHGETQYF. CDR3 sequence (DNA): TGTGCCAGCAGCCACGGGGAGACCCAGTACTTC. The rearrangement joins TRBV3-1 to TRBJ2-5; D uncertain. From germline, CDR1 is LGHDT and CDR2 YNNKEL (reference sequence). CDR3 length: 11 amino acids. V lost 3 bases to trimming and J lost 5 bases, with 4 bases between them.

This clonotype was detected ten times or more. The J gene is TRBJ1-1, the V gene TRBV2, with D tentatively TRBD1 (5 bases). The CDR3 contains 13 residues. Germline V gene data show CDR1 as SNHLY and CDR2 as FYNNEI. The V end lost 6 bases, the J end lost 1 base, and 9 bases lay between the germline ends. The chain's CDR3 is CASRADRNTEAFF. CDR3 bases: TGTGCCAGCAGAGCCGACAGGAACACTGAAGCTTTCTTT.

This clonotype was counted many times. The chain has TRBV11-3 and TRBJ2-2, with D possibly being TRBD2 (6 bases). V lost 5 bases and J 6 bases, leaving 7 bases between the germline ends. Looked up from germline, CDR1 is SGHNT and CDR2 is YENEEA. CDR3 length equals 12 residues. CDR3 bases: TGTGCCAGCAGCCGGGACTCCGGGGAGCTGTTTTTT. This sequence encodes CASSRDSGELFF.

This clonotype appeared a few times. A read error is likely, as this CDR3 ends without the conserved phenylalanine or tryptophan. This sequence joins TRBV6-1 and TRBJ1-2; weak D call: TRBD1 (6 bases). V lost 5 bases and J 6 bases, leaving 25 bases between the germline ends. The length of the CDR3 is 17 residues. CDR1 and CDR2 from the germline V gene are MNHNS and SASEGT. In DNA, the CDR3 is TGTGCCAGCAGTTTCGATCCTTCCAGGGGCATAGCGCATGGCTACACCCTC. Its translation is CASSFDPSRGIAHGYTL.